The T cell receptor (beta chain) described here comes from a study of T cells in Graves' hyperthyroidism and ophthalmopathy. A few counts support this clonotype. Its antigen is currently unknown. In the ophthalmopathy cohort, Clinical Activity Score was at least 3, NOSPECS grade at least 4, and duration under 3 months. RNA transcripts served as the template for amplifying TCR beta CDR3 regions. TCR CDR3 underwent first-round RT-PCR with the HTBI primer set. MiXCR, applied by TCRdb to the multiplex PCR reads, yields one record per CDR3 protein. The sample lists approximately 690,000 distinct CDR3 sequences, less than 25% occurring once. Broader study findings: Separating ophthalmopathy from stable hyperthyroidism was achieved by a 13 V-J model. Before onset, ophthalmopathy was predicted by the model a median roughly 6.4 months earlier. Blood also carried most thyroid clonotypes expanded above 0.001.

There are 16 residues in the CDR3. Unmatched junction bases numbered 7, after V lost 2 bases and J lost 2 bases. The V gene's germline CDR1 is MNHNS and CDR2 SASEGT. Sample: blood. The clonotype originates from a man aged 25-40 years with Graves' ophthalmopathy. J is TRBJ2-7 and V is TRBV6-1, with 9 bases fitting TRBD1. In nucleotides, the CDR3 is TGTGCCAGCAGTGAATTTTCAGGGACAGGGCCCTACGAGCAGTACTTC. This codes for CASSEFSGTGPYEQYF.